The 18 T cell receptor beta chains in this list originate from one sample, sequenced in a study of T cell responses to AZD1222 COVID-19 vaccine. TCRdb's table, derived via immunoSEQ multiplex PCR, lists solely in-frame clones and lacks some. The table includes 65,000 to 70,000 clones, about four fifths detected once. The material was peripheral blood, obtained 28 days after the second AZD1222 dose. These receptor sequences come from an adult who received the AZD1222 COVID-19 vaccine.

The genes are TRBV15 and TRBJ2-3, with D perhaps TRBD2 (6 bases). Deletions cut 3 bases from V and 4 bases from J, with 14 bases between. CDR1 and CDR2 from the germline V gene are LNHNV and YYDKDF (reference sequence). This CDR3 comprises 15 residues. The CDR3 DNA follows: TGTGCCACCAGCAGCGCCCTAGCGTACTCAGATACGCAGTATTTT. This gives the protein CATSSALAYSDTQYF.

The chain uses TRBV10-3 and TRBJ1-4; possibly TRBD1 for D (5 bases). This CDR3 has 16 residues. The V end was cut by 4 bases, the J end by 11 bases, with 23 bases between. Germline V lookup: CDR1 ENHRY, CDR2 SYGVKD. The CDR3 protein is CAISAGVSRAGEKLFF. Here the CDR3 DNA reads TGTGCCATCAGTGCCGGGGTTTCGAGGGCGGGGGAGAAACTGTTTTTT.

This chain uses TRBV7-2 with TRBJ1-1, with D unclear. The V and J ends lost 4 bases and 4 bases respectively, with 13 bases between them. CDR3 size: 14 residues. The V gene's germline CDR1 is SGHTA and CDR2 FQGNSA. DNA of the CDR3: TGTGCCAGCAGCTCCTCGGGGATTGGCACTGAAGCTTTCTTT. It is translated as CASSSSGIGTEAFF.

CDR3 sequence: CAWSVLGGGVNEQFF. CDR3 in DNA: TGTGCCTGGAGTGTACTGGGCGGGGGGGTCAATGAGCAGTTCTTC. The chain combines TRBV30 with TRBJ2-1, with 9 positions matching TRBD2. The germline CDR1 and CDR2 sequences are GTSNPN and SVGIG (reference sequence). This CDR3 has 15 amino acids. Germline trimming cut 0 bases from V and 6 bases from J; bases unmatched to any gene: 6.

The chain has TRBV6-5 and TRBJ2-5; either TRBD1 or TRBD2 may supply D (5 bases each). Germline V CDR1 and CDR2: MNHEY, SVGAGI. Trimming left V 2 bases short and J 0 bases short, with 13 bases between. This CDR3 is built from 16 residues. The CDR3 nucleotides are TGTGCCAGCAGTTACGGGGGAACAGATTACCAAGAGACCCAGTACTTC. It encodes CASSYGGTDYQETQYF.

The CDR3 spells CASRTGLRGYTF. The DNA for the CDR3 is TGTGCCAGCAGGACAGGGCTCCGTGGCTACACCTTC. The rearrangement uses TRBV12-3 or TRBV12-4 and TRBJ1-2, with 7 positions matching TRBD1. The CDR3 length is 12 residues. J lost 7 bases, V lost 6 bases, and 5 bases had no gene match.

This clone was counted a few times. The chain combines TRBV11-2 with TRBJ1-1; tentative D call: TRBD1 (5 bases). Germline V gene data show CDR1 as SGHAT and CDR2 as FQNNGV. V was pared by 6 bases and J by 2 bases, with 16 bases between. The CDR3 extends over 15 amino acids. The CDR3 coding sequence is TGTGCCAGCAGTGGGGGGGGGTCCCGAAACACTGAAGCTTTCTTT. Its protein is CASSGGGSRNTEAFF.

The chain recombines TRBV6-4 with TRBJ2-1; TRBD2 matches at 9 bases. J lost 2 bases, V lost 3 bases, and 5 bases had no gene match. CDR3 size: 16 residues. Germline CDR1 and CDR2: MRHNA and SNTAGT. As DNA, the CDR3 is TGTGCCAGCAGTGAGCGACTAGCGGCGCCCTACAATGAGCAGTTCTTC. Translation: CASSERLAAPYNEQFF.

The DNA for the CDR3 is TGTGCCAGCTCAACGGGCCTCACCTACGAGCAGTACTTC. Encoded protein: CASSTGLTYEQYF. The rearrangement joins TRBV18 to TRBJ2-7; D uncertain. The CDR3 is 13 residues long. Germline CDR1 is KGHSH and CDR2 is LQKENI. V lost 5 bases to trimming and J lost 2 bases, with 10 bases between them.

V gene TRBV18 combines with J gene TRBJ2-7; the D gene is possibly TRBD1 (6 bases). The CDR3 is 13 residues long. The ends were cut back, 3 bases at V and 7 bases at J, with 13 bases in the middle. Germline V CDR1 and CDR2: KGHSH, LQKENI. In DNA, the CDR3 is TGTGCCAGCTCACCGGACAGTGGAGCGGAGCAGTACTTC. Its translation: CASSPDSGAEQYF.

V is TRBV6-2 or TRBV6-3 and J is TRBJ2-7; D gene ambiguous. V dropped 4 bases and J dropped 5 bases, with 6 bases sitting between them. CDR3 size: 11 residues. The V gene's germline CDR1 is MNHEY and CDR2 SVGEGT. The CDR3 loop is CASSWDNEQYF. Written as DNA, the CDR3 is TGTGCCAGCAGTTGGGATAACGAGCAGTACTTC.

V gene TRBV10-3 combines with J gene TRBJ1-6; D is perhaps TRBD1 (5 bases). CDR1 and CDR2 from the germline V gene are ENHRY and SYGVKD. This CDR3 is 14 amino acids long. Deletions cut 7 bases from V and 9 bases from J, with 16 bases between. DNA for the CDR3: TGTGCCATCAAGAAGAGAGAGGGGAGTTCACCCCTCCACTTT. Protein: CAIKKREGSSPLHF.

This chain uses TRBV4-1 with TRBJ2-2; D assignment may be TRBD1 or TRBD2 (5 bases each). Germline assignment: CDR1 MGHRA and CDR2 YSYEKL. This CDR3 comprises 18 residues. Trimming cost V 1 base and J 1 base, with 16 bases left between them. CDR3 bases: TGCGCCAGCAGCCAAGTCTGGGGACCGATGCTGAACACCGGGGAGCTGTTTTTT. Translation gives CASSQVWGPMLNTGELFF.

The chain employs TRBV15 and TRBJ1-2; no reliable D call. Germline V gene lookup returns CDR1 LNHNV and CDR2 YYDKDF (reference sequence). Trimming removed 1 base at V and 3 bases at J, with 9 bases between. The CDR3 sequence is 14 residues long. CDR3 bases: TGTGCCACCAGCAGAGCCAACGGGGACTATGGCTACACCTTC. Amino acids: CATSRANGDYGYTF. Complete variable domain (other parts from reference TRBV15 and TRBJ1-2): DAMVIQNPRYQVTQFGKPVTLSCSQTLNHNVMYWYQQKSSQAPKLLFHYYDKDFNNEADTPDNFQSRRPNTSFCFLDIRSPGLGDTAMYLCATSRANGDYGYTFGSGTRLTVV.

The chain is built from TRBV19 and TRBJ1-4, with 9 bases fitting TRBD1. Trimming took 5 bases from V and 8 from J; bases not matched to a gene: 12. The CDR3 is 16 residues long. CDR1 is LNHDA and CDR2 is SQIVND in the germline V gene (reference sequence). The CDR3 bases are TGTGCCAGTAGTCCGGACTCCGGGACAGGGCCGGAAAAACTGTTTTTT. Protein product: CASSPDSGTGPEKLFF.

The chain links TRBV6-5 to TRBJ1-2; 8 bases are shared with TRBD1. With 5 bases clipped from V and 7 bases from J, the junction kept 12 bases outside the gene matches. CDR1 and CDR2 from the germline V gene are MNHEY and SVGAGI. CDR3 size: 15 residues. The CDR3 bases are TGTGCCAGCAGTCCCCTCGTGGCAGGGGGCCCTGGCTACACCTTC. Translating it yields CASSPLVAGGPGYTF.

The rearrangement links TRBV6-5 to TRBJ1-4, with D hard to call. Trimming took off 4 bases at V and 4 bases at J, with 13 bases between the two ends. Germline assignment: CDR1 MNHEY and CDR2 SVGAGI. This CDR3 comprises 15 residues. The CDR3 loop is CASSSFSVSNEKLFF. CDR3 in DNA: TGTGCCAGCAGTTCGTTTAGTGTCAGTAATGAAAAACTGTTTTTT.

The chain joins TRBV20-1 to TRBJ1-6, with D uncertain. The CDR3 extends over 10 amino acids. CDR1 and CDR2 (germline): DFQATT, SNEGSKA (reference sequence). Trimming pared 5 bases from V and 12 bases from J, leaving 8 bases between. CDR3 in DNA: TGCAGTGCTCGGTCGGGACCCCTCCACTTT. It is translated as CSARSGPLHF.